The clone carrying this T cell receptor beta chain was recorded many times. The germline V gene encodes CDR1 SGHRS and CDR2 YFSETQ. There are 14 residues in the CDR3. V dropped 4 bases and J dropped 4 bases, with 14 bases sitting between them. The data belong to a study of neurological immune-mediated disorders. 5'RACE generated cDNA with 10-nucleotide random UMIs. TCRdb passed the 5' RACE reads through MiXCR, listing each CDR3 protein once. This sample has around 13,000 distinct CDR3 sequences, with roughly 7% found just once. Sorted libraries drew on under 1.2 million CD4+ or CD8+ T cells. The clonotype was recovered from a woman aged 40-49 years in good health. Material: CD8+ T cells from blood. The V call is TRBV5-1, the J call TRBJ1-1, with TRBD1 as a possible D gene (5 bases). Here the CDR3 DNA reads TGCGCCAGCAGCCCGGACGGGGCGAGCACTGAAGCTTTCTTT. It encodes CASSPDGASTEAFF.